This T cell receptor beta chain was observed in a study of T cell clusters in autoimmune cytopenias (dated by TCRdb to the late 2010s). Regarding the research as a whole: Among healthy donor controls, the mean age was roughly 56 years, the median age was roughly 60 years, and about half of the roughly 43 were female. TRB and IGH repertoires from peripheral blood were sequenced in autoimmune cytopenia patients at active disease and during treatment follow-up, with healthy, CLL and autoimmune hepatitis controls included alongside. For primary cytopenia, approximately 23 age-matched healthy donors were used as controls, and for secondary cytopenia, some 13 age-matched CLL patients were used as controls. The comparison group for autoimmune hepatitis repertoires was approximately 23 healthy donors matched for age and sex. The study was designed to test whether a disease-specific immune repertoire signature usable as a blood-based biomarker is carried by autoimmune cytopenia patients. TRB sequencing reached a median depth of approximately 56,000 reads per sample and yielded a median of about 2,400 distinct TRB clonotypes per sample.

The full study reports these points: The TRB repertoire shifts, including less even repertoires in secondary cytopenia and CLL, mostly reflected lymphoma bias and not autoimmunity. In the comparison of secondary cytopenia with CLL, the cluster-lack signature was not observed, apparently because the dominant lymphoma-associated repertoire masked the signature. The T cell clusters were defined only in silico, and the functional role of the clusters still needed to be validated experimentally. A lack of physiological T cell clusters in primary autoimmune cytopenia patients was suggested by GLIPH, as 51 clusters were found to be exclusive to healthy donors versus roughly 18 exclusive to patients. Healthy donors showed almost three-fold more exclusive TRB clusters than active autoimmune hepatitis patients, consistent with an autoimmunity-wide signature.

Multiplex PCR with a touch-down protocol amplified TRB rearrangements, with the TRB-A and TRB-B primer pools combined in a single tube. Illumina adapters and sample indices were added to the amplicons through two consecutive PCR reactions using Phusion HS II polymerase. The amplicons were gel-purified using the NucleoSpin Gel and PCR Clean-up kit, after which quantification was performed by Qubit and quality was checked on an Agilent 2100 Bioanalyzer. Sequencing of the libraries was done on an Illumina MiSeq with 600-cycle, single-indexed, paired-end runs. The study's own analysis went as follows. MiXCR version 2.1.12 with the default MiXCR reference library was used to align and assemble TRB reads. Each unique CDR3 nucleotide sequence defined a clone, and only productive sequences with at least two reads were analysed. To assess repertoire diversity, an R script computed alpha-parameterized diversity profiles (alpha 0 to 5), which included the Shannon (alpha 1) and Simpson (alpha 2) indices. The tcR package was used to compute combinatorial TRB VJ usage, and cohorts were compared on this usage by principal component analysis with ade4. Using GLIPH, TCRbeta CDR3s were clustered on pairs of cohorts matched for age and read depth, and a Wilcoxon test was used to compare cluster frequencies. TCRdb reprocessed the reads into one record per CDR3 protein sequence, lacking DNA. The V and J calls, along with clone size, are taken from TCRdb and not from the paper's own processing. The table held for this sample gives 5,500 to 6,500 distinct CDR3 sequences. The ten largest clones capture about 22% of the sample.

TRB amplification used around 250 ng of peripheral blood genomic DNA, tens of thousands of genome equivalents, per sample. No count is logged; frequency rates this clonotype as medium-sized (0.01 to 0.1%). Its binding antigen is unknown. The CDR3 measures 15 amino acids from cysteine to phenylalanine. Only the protein is available. The germline V gene (reference sequence) supplies CDR1 LNHDA and CDR2 SQIVND. The data also belong to a second study, concerning T cell repertoires in aging, cancer and after chemotherapy. The second study also describes: The donors fell into six age groups ranging from 30 or younger to 70 or older, and each group had at least three individuals. TCR repertoires from healthy donor controls were recorded over periods of several months to years and showed clear clonal overlap between repeated samplings. In total, the full dataset held 8.9 million or so TCR reads. Compared with age-matched healthy donors, untreated patients with hematological or solid cancers had significantly lower TCR diversity and higher clonality in blood. In healthy donors, the decline in TCR diversity with age was mainly explained by loss of richness, whereas in cancer patients loss of evenness was also found to contribute. In both cancer cohorts, the median generation probability rose over the chemotherapy interval, which suggests that the repertoire was reconstituted through rebound thymic output. It was noted by the authors that conclusions about immunological memory after chemotherapy cannot be drawn from the repertoire data. To look at immunoaging and at how T cells reconstitute after chemotherapy, the study profiled TCR beta repertoires in peripheral blood from both healthy donors and cancer patients. Alongside some 98 healthy donors serving as a reference group, the cohort included roughly 220 cancer patients, of whom some 91 had hematological cancers and 124 had solid cancers. MiXCR versions 2.12 and 3.0.5 were used to process the TRB sequences. The repertoire metrics were Shannon diversity, evenness, clonality (defined as one minus evenness), and alpha-parameterized diversity profiles covering alpha 0 to 5. Generation probabilities of clones in paired pre- and post-chemotherapy samples were computed with the IGoR algorithm.

The sequence joins TRBV19 to TRBJ2-7; the TCRdb D gene call, TRBD2, has no DNA to confirm it. The sample comprised peripheral blood. This clonotype was obtained from a human donor in good health. The CDR3 region: CASSPQSGSSYEQYF. Reference TRBV19 and TRBJ2-7 proteins supply the regions before and after the CDR3; the full variable domain is: DGGITQSPKYLFRKEGQNVTLSCEQNLNHDAMYWYRQDPGQGLRLIYYSQIVNDFQKGDIAEGYSVSREKKESFPLTVTSAQKNPTAFYLCASSPQSGSSYEQYFGPGTRLTVT.